This T cell receptor (beta chain) was sequenced in a study of blood T cell repertoires in COVID-19 (dated by TCRdb to about 2020). About the full investigation: Collaborator samples came from the United States, Italy and Spain and covered acute and convalescent phases of COVID-19. Samples came from the ongoing ImmuneRACE study (first 160 participants) plus 1,254 subjects from 6 global collaborators. Subjects who had been exposed to COVID-19, were actively infected with it, or had recovered from it provided the deeply sampled blood TCRbeta repertoires that made up the dataset. A freely available public database, intended as a resource for researchers studying the immune response to SARS-CoV-2, is where the repertoires were released. Where available, HLA class I and class II types were obtained from metadata supplied by the sample provider rather than from assay-based typing. Sample metadata almost always included a de-identified subject ID, COVID-19 status, age in years and sex. The prospective study material was composed of cDNA or gDNA derived from T cells, B-cell-depleted T cells, or PBMCs. The paper's findings and limits, for the study overall: Clinical and demographic metadata were provided uncurated, with the amount varying by source and participant.

Note on this clone: No cognate antigen has been identified for it. The record has no base qualities; no much larger clone is one base away.

Whole blood was collected in K2EDTA tubes by collaborating institutions according to the institutions' own protocols. For TCRbeta analysis, collaborator samples were shipped as frozen whole blood, as isolated PBMCs, or as DNA extracted from either sample type. The immunoSEQ Assay, a bias-controlled multiplex PCR, was used to amplify TCRbeta CDR3 regions from genomic DNA. The paper's processing steps were these. The number of nucleated cells in each sample was estimated from the amplification of reference gene primers within the assay. To quantify the absolute abundance of each unique TCRbeta CDR3 rearrangement, sequence reads were collapsed and filtered. For each sample, productive Simpson clonality was calculated as the square root of Simpson's diversity index across productive rearrangements. Sourced from immuneACCESS, this table was stored by TCRdb with only in-frame sequences that have V and J called. A share of the clones is absent; for the studies checked, an unresolved V gene accounts for under half, and the remainder has no known explanation. That table is the source of V, J and clone size, and D and trimming were worked out from the DNA. Counted in this sample were a few hundred thousand clones; more than 65% of them appeared once. The top ten hold 3.1% of the sample.

Sequenced sample: peripheral blood. This sequence was found in a woman aged 18-29 years with acute or convalescent COVID-19.

The DNA reads as follows: TGTGCCAGCAGCGTAGCGCTATTTAACGGGGAGCTGTTTTTT. This is translated as CASSVALFNGELFF. This chain joins TRBV9 to TRBJ2-2, with no confident D gene call. Trimming at the junction amounts to 0 bases on V and 7 bases on J, and the germline ends lie 10 bases apart. The CDR3 numbers 14 residues from cysteine through phenylalanine. Only the CDR3 DNA is retained, 42 bases long and in frame from the first base. CDR1 SGDLS and CDR2 YYNGEE are derived from the germline V gene.